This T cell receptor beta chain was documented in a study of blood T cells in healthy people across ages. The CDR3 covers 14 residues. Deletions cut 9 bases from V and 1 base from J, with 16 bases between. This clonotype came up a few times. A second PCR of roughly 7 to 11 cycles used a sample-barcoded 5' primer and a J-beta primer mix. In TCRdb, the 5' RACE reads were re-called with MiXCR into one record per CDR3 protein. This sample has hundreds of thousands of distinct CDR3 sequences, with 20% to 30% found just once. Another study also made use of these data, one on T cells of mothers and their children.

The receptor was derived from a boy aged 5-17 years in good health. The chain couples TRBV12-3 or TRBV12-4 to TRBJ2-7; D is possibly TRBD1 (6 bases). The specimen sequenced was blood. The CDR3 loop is CASKRTATSYEQYF. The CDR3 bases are TGTGCCAGTAAGAGGACAGCTACTTCCTACGAGCAGTACTTC.